These 17 T cell receptor beta chains were sequenced from one sample in a study of T-cell reconstitution after alpha-beta-depleted transplantation in children (TCRdb year 2016). Receptor libraries were prepared by PCR. The sequencer listed for this sample is Illumina HiSeq 2500. To normalize quantification of the TCRbeta repertoire, the TCR libraries were built with molecular barcoding that relied on unique molecular identifiers. The public sequencing data were trimmed at Q25 with fastp and processed into clonotypes with MiXCR by TCRdb, which kept only in-frame beta chains. CDR3 protein sequences are deduplicated, and each keeps its most common genes and DNA. The sample contains about 980,000 distinct CDR3 sequences, 25% to 35% of them found a single time. The top ten hold 28% of the sample. What the treatment or condition label conveys for this sample: allogeneic hematopoietic cell transplantation with graft depleted of TCRalphabeta T cells and CD19 B cells.

The sample here was PBMCs, mostly from graft donor cells, taken 360 days after TCRalphabeta/CD19-depleted stem cell transplant. These TCRs come from a boy younger than two who had a stem cell transplant for SCID, so the T cells may come from the graft donor.

The rearrangement joins TRBV29-1 to TRBJ2-3; D may be TRBD2 (6 bases). The V end lost 7 bases, the J end lost 2 bases, and 16 bases lay between the germline ends. Germline V CDR1 and CDR2: SQVTM, ANQGSEA. The CDR3 has 14 residues. CDR3 DNA sequence: TGCAGCGCCTACCCGGGACTCCACACAGATACGCAGTATTTT. It yields the protein CSAYPGLHTDTQYF.

This clonotype was seen more than once but under ten times. The chain employs TRBV10-3 and TRBJ1-2, with TRBD1 matching 11 bases. The J segment lost 9 bases and the V segment lost 0 bases, leaving 3 bases of the junction unmatched. Germline assignment: CDR1 ENHRY and CDR2 SYGVKD. This CDR3 comprises 14 residues. In DNA, the CDR3 is TGTGCCATCAGTGAGTCGGGACAGGGGGAAAGCTACACCTTC. The encoded protein is CAISESGQGESYTF.

This rearrangement joins TRBV12-3 or TRBV12-4 to TRBJ1-5; no reliable D call. The CDR3 is 15 residues long. Trimming cost V 1 base and J 0 bases, with 7 bases left between them. This CDR3 reads CASSLGWSSNQPQHF. CDR3 nucleotide sequence: TGTGCCAGCAGTTTAGGGTGGAGTAGCAATCAGCCCCAGCATTTT.

The chain combines TRBV20-1 with TRBJ1-5, with a weak D call TRBD1 (5 bases). This CDR3 contains 13 residues. Germline values: CDR1 DFQATT, CDR2 SNEGSKA (reference sequence). V was cut by 0 bases and J by 4 bases, with 7 bases left in between. CDR3 sequence reads: CSARDRGNQPQHF. CDR3 bases: TGCAGTGCTAGAGATCGGGGGAATCAGCCCCAGCATTTT.

The V call is TRBV5-6, the J call TRBJ2-7; 7 nucleotides align to TRBD1. V gave up 4 bases and J gave up 3 bases; unmatched junction bases: 7. Germline V lookup: CDR1 SGHDT, CDR2 YYEEEE. The CDR3 consists of 14 residues. CDR3 nucleotides: TGTGCCAGCAGCGGCCCCCGACAGGGCTACGAGCAGTACTTC. Translation: CASSGPRQGYEQYF.

This clonotype was detected a few times. The chain employs TRBV9 and TRBJ2-2, with a weak D call TRBD1 (6 bases). Trimming removed 3 bases from V and 4 bases from J, with 13 bases in between. The CDR3 has 15 amino acids. Germline V CDR1 and CDR2: SGDLS, YYNGEE. In DNA, the CDR3 is TGTGCCAGCAGCGCCTTGGGGGCGGGCACCGGGGAGCTGTTTTTT. Translating gives CASSALGAGTGELFF. Variable domain in full (rest from reference TRBV9 and TRBJ2-2): DSGVTQTPKHLITATGQRVTLRCSPRSGDLSVYWYQQSLDQGLQFLIQYYNGEERAKGNILERFSAQQFPDLHSELNLSSLELGDSALYFCASSALGAGTGELFFGEGSRLTVL.

This sequence joins TRBV28 and TRBJ1-1; D not resolved. Trimming left V 1 base short and J 8 bases short, with 11 bases between. The CDR3 is 13 residues long. CDR1 and CDR2 (germline): MDHEN, SYDVKM. The CDR3 DNA follows: TGTGCCAGCAGTTTATCGGGGAGGCGCGAAGCTTTCTTT. This sequence encodes CASSLSGRREAFF. Full variable domain (rest looked up from reference TRBV28 and TRBJ1-1): DVKVTQSSRYLVKRTGEKVFLECVQDMDHENMFWYRQDPGLGLRLIYFSYDVKMKEKGDIPEGYSVSREKKERFSLILESASTNQTSMYLCASSLSGRREAFFGQGTRLTVV.

The chain combines TRBV7-9 with TRBJ1-2; maybe TRBD1 (6 bases). The CDR3 is made up of 13 amino acids. Between the trimmed V and J ends, which lost 7 bases and 4 bases, there was a span of 13 bases. Germline V gives CDR1 SEHNR, CDR2 FQNEAQ (reference sequence). CDR3 sequence reads: CASTLGGGYGYTF. The CDR3 coding sequence is TGTGCCAGCACCCTAGGAGGGGGCTATGGCTACACCTTC.

This clonotype has only a few counts. The rearrangement joins TRBV4-1 to TRBJ2-7, with D possibly being TRBD1 or TRBD2 (5 bases each). V gave up 1 base and J gave up 3 bases, with 13 bases separating them. CDR3 length: 15 amino acids. The germline V gene encodes CDR1 MGHRA and CDR2 YSYEKL. The CDR3 nucleotides read TGCGCCAGCAGCCAAGCTGTTGGGACGGTCTACGAGCAGTACTTC. Amino acids: CASSQAVGTVYEQYF.

This clonotype was observed a few times. CDR3 sequence (DNA): TGCAGTGCTAGAAAGGCCCGGAACACTGAAGCTTTCTTT. This codes for CSARKARNTEAFF. This chain uses TRBV20-1 with TRBJ1-1; D gene ambiguous. Germline V gene sequence: CDR1 DFQATT, CDR2 SNEGSKA (reference sequence). This CDR3 comprises 13 residues. V gave up 2 bases and J gave up 1 base, with 8 bases separating them.

This clonotype has just a few counts. The chain is built from TRBV4-1 and TRBJ1-1, with 7 bases lining up with TRBD1. The V gene's germline CDR1 is MGHRA and CDR2 YSYEKL. V lost 0 bases to trimming and J lost 11 bases; unmatched junction nucleotides: 15. The CDR3 contains 16 residues. The CDR3 DNA is TGCGCCAGCAGCCAAGATCACAACAGGGGAATTAGTTGGGCTTTCTTT. It translates to CASSQDHNRGISWAFF.

This clonotype was found a few times. V gene TRBV9 combines with J gene TRBJ1-1; D might be TRBD1 (5 bases). V lost 1 base to trimming and J lost 1 base, with 17 bases between them. From germline, CDR1 is SGDLS and CDR2 YYNGEE. This CDR3 region has 17 residues. CDR3 bases: TGTGCCAGCAGCGTAAGGGCAGGTCAGGGTGGGAACACTGAAGCTTTCTTT. It yields the protein CASSVRAGQGGNTEAFF.

The sample holds a few counts of this clonotype. This chain connects TRBV6-1 to TRBJ2-2, with D possibly matching TRBD2 (5 bases). V lost 6 bases and J lost 4, with 12 bases in between. The CDR3 consists of 14 residues. Germline-derived CDR1 and CDR2 are MNHNS and SASEGT. CDR3 protein: CASRRRGSTGELFF. CDR3 in DNA: TGTGCCAGCAGAAGGCGAGGGAGCACCGGGGAGCTGTTTTTT.

The V gene is TRBV28, the J gene TRBJ2-7; possibly TRBD1 for D (5 bases). The CDR3 covers 16 residues. V was cut by 3 bases and J by 3 bases, with 18 bases left in between. Per the germline V gene, CDR1 is MDHEN and CDR2 is SYDVKM. Here the CDR3 DNA reads TGTGCCAGCAGTTTCATAGGACACCTAGGACACTACGAGCAGTACTTC. Protein product: CASSFIGHLGHYEQYF.

DNA for the CDR3: TGCGCCAGCAGCCAAGTCGCCCCCAGCGGCACAGATACGCAGTATTTT. Encoded protein: CASSQVAPSGTDTQYF. V gene TRBV4-3 combines with J gene TRBJ2-3; D not certain. Germline V gene sequence: CDR1 LGHNA, CDR2 YSLEER. V lost 1 base and J lost 1, with 12 bases in between. This CDR3 spans 16 amino acids.

The rearrangement joins TRBV7-8 to TRBJ2-7, with D tentatively TRBD1 or TRBD2 (6 bases each). Germline V CDR1 and CDR2: SGHVS, FQNEAQ. V lost 6 bases and J lost 0, with 15 bases in between. CDR3 size: 15 residues. CDR3 in amino acids: CASSRGLAYSYEQYF. The CDR3 coding sequence is TGTGCCAGCAGTCGGGGGCTTGCCTACTCCTACGAGCAGTACTTC.

J is TRBJ2-5 and V is TRBV20-1, with TRBD1 identical over 9 bases. The CDR3 loop spans 16 amino acids. Trimming removed 2 bases from V and 6 bases from J; junction bases left unmatched: 13. The germline CDR1 and CDR2 sequences are DFQATT and SNEGSKA (reference sequence). The CDR3 region is CSARTSGPGQGKTQYF. The CDR3 DNA is TGCAGTGCTAGAACCTCAGGGCCGGGACAGGGAAAGACCCAGTACTTC.